The 19 T cell receptor beta chains given below trace back to one sample, sequenced in a study of T and B cells in COVID-19 patients (dated by TCRdb to between 2020 and 2021). This sample was sequenced with an Illumina MiSeq. Multiplex PCR with BIOMED2 TRB-A/B primer pools was used to amplify the TRB rearrangements. TCRdb trimmed the raw reads at Q25, called clones with MiXCR and kept productive beta chains. Entries are consolidated by CDR3 protein sequence, retaining the most common genes and DNA. The sample records about 15,000 distinct CDR3 sequences, under 30% of which are singletons. Roughly 1.2% of the sample is in the top ten clones. Genomic DNA extracted from blood, in amounts of about 240-550 ng, served as the starting material for amplifying TRB repertoires. Sequences were obtained from blood. These receptors originate from a human donor who had recovered from COVID-19.

This chain links TRBV6-4 with TRBJ2-1; 11 bases fit TRBD2. The length of the CDR3 is 15 residues. Germline trimming cut 5 bases from V and 8 bases from J; bases unmatched to any gene: 8. Germline V CDR1 and CDR2: MRHNA, SNTAGT. The DNA of the CDR3 is TGTGCCAGCAGTATCTTAGCGGGAGGGCCGGATGAGCAGTTCTTC. Residues: CASSILAGGPDEQFF.

This clonotype qualifies as medium-sized. The chain uses TRBV19 and TRBJ2-5; possible D gene TRBD2, 5 bases. V lost 3 bases and J lost 7, with 12 bases in between. This CDR3 comprises 13 residues. Germline lookup yields CDR1 LNHDA and CDR2 SQIVND (reference sequence). CDR3 sequence (DNA): TGTGCCAGTAGTATCGGGCGGGTCGGGACCCAGTACTTC. Translation: CASSIGRVGTQYF.

By frequency in the sample, this clonotype is medium-sized (0.01 to 0.1%). J is TRBJ2-5 and V is TRBV30; D not certain. Looked up from germline, CDR1 is GTSNPN and CDR2 is SVGIG (reference sequence). This CDR3 has 13 amino acids. With 0 bases removed from V and 6 bases from J, the gap between germline ends came to 11 bases. Here the CDR3 DNA reads TGTGCCTGGAGTGTAACGGGTGTGAAGACCCAGTACTTC. It translates to CAWSVTGVKTQYF.

This clonotype is deemed medium-sized. CDR3 region: CASSLRGTEAFF. CDR3 in DNA: TGTGCCAGCAGCTTGCGGGGGACTGAAGCTTTCTTT. The genes are TRBV11-3 and TRBJ1-1; D may be TRBD1 (5 bases). Deletions cut 3 bases from V and 5 bases from J, with 7 bases between. The length of the CDR3 is 12 residues. The germline CDR1 and CDR2 sequences are SGHNT and YENEEA.

By frequency in the sample, this clonotype is medium-sized. The V gene is TRBV27, the J gene TRBJ2-1; D not resolved. Germline CDR1 reads MNHEY; CDR2 reads SMNVEV (reference sequence). The CDR3 consists of 15 residues. V lost 3 bases and J lost 0, with 9 bases in between. The CDR3 region has the DNA TGTGCCAGCAGTTTCTACCGAGACTCCTACAATGAGCAGTTCTTC. As protein: CASSFYRDSYNEQFF.

This clonotype was counted between two and nine times. The rearrangement links TRBV12-3 or TRBV12-4 to TRBJ2-7, with D possibly TRBD2 on 9 matching bases. The CDR3 totals 15 residues. V gave up 6 bases and J gave up 5 bases, with 20 bases separating them. CDR3 protein: CASSPSGTGANEQYF. The CDR3 coding sequence is TGTGCCAGCAGCCCTAGCGGGACAGGCGCCAACGAGCAGTACTTC.

This clonotype was seen once. The chain employs TRBV11-3 and TRBJ2-5; D is unclear. The germline V gene has CDR1 SGHNT and CDR2 YENEEA. This CDR3 region has 15 residues. The ends were cut back, 6 bases at V and 0 bases at J, with 14 bases in the middle. The CDR3 DNA is TGTGCCAGCAGGGTGGGCCCCCGGAACCAAGAGACCCAGTACTTC. Encoded protein: CASRVGPRNQETQYF.

This clonotype was seen more than once but under ten times. The chain is built from TRBV20-1 and TRBJ2-7, with TRBD2 identical over 7 bases. V lost 6 bases and J lost 5; bases outside the gene matches: 10. CDR1 DFQATT and CDR2 SNEGSKA come from the germline V gene (reference sequence). This CDR3 spans 13 amino acids. CDR3 sequence: CSALRDYGDEQYF. CDR3 nucleotide sequence: TGCAGTGCCCTAAGGGACTACGGGGACGAGCAGTACTTC.

This clonotype was counted between two and nine times. The chain recombines TRBV7-9 with TRBJ2-1; D may be TRBD2 (5 bases). V was cut by 0 bases and J by 2 bases, with 5 bases left in between. CDR1 is SEHNR and CDR2 is FQNEAQ in the germline V gene (reference sequence). The CDR3 extends over 14 amino acids. The CDR3 DNA sequence: TGTGCCAGCAGCTTAGCGACTACCTACAATGAGCAGTTCTTC. This codes for CASSLATTYNEQFF.

The chain uses TRBV14 and TRBJ2-1; the D is unclear. Germline V gene data show CDR1 as SGHDN and CDR2 as FVKESK. CDR3 length equals 12 residues. Trimming removed 2 bases at V and 5 bases at J, with 4 bases between. Here the CDR3 reads CASSQFNNEQFF. For the CDR3, the DNA is TGTGCCAGCAGCCAATTCAACAATGAGCAGTTCTTC.

This clonotype qualifies as medium-sized (0.01 to 0.1%). This chain joins TRBV29-1 and TRBJ2-5, with 7 bases identical to TRBD1. This CDR3 contains 12 residues. Germline V CDR1 and CDR2: SQVTM, ANQGSEA. J gave up 2 bases and V 7 bases, and 4 bases lay outside the gene matches. The DNA for the CDR3 is TGCAGCGGGGGACAGCAGCAAGAGACCCAGTACTTC. Amino acid sequence: CSGGQQQETQYF.

In the case of this clonotype: One end of the junction varies from germline; a read error may be responsible. The V call is TRBV6-4, the J call TRBJ1-1; D gene ambiguous. The CDR3 loop spans 14 amino acids. CDR1 and CDR2 (germline): MRHNA, SNTAGT. As DNA, the CDR3 is TGTGCCAGCAGTGACTCGGCCTTTCAGCCCCGTAGGATCTTT. Translating it yields CASSDSAFQPRRIF.

This clonotype occurred a few times. The genes are TRBV5-1 and TRBJ1-1, with D tentatively TRBD1 (5 bases). The CDR3 consists of 13 residues. CDR1 SGHRS and CDR2 YFSETQ come from the germline V gene. V was pared by 3 bases and J by 1 base, with 7 bases between. The CDR3 loop is CASSSTANTEAFF. The DNA for the CDR3 is TGCGCCAGCAGCTCGACAGCGAACACTGAAGCTTTCTTT.

This clonotype turned up a few times. The rearrangement uses TRBV11-3 and TRBJ1-4; D unresolved. The V gene's germline CDR1 is SGHNT and CDR2 YENEEA. V dropped 5 bases and J dropped 7 bases, with 20 bases sitting between them. This CDR3 is built from 16 residues. For the CDR3, the DNA is TGTGCCAGCAGCCCCGGGCGGCAAGGGATTCCTGAAAAACTGTTTTTT. Amino acid sequence: CASSPGRQGIPEKLFF. Filled out from reference TRBV11-3 and TRBJ1-4, the complete variable domain reads EAGVVQSPRYKIIEKKQPVAFWCNPISGHNTLYWYLQNLGQGPELLIRYENEEAVDDSQLPKDRFSAERLKGVDSTLKIQPAELGDSAVYLCASSPGRQGIPEKLFFGSGTQLSVL.

This clonotype was counted between two and nine times. The DNA for the CDR3 is TGTGCCAGCAGTTACCCGGAAGAAAAACTGTTTTTT. It encodes CASSYPEEKLFF. V gene TRBV6-2 or TRBV6-3 combines with J gene TRBJ1-4, with D unclear. V was pared by 2 bases and J by 8 bases, with 6 bases between. From germline, CDR1 is MNHEY and CDR2 SVGEGT. CDR3 size: 12 residues.

This clonotype turned up a few times. V gene TRBV24-1 combines with J gene TRBJ2-3; 11 positions agree with TRBD1. The CDR3 has 17 amino acids. V lost 4 bases to trimming and J lost 6 bases; unmatched junction nucleotides: 11. Germline CDR1 KGHDR, CDR2 SFDVKD. In DNA, the CDR3 is TGTGCCACCAGTGACCAGGACAGGGGGCACCCCGTGGATACGCAGTATTTT. Residues: CATSDQDRGHPVDTQYF.

Only a few counts were recorded for this clonotype. V is TRBV12-3 or TRBV12-4 and J is TRBJ2-2; no clear D. The CDR3 runs to 13 residues. Trimming removed 6 bases at V and 0 bases at J, with 5 bases between. The CDR3 region is CASSSANTGELFF. CDR3 nucleotide sequence: TGTGCCAGCAGCTCCGCGAACACCGGGGAGCTGTTTTTT.

This clonotype was found a few times. This chain links TRBV27 with TRBJ2-7; TRBD1 aligns across 7 bases. V was pared by 3 bases and J by 1 base, with 6 bases of the junction left unmatched. The CDR3 is 15 amino acids. Germline V gene lookup returns CDR1 MNHEY and CDR2 SMNVEV (reference sequence). The CDR3 sequence is CASSFFLGQSYEQYF. CDR3 in DNA: TGTGCCAGCAGTTTTTTTCTGGGACAGTCCTACGAGCAGTACTTC.

The rearrangement uses TRBV6-6 and TRBJ1-5; D might be TRBD1 (5 bases). The CDR3 length is 15 residues. The V end lost 5 bases, the J end lost 0 bases, and 11 bases lay between the germline ends. From germline, CDR1 is MNHNY and CDR2 SVGAGI (reference sequence). The CDR3 spells CASSENRPSNQPQHF. DNA of the CDR3: TGTGCCAGCAGTGAGAACAGGCCTAGCAATCAGCCCCAGCATTTT.